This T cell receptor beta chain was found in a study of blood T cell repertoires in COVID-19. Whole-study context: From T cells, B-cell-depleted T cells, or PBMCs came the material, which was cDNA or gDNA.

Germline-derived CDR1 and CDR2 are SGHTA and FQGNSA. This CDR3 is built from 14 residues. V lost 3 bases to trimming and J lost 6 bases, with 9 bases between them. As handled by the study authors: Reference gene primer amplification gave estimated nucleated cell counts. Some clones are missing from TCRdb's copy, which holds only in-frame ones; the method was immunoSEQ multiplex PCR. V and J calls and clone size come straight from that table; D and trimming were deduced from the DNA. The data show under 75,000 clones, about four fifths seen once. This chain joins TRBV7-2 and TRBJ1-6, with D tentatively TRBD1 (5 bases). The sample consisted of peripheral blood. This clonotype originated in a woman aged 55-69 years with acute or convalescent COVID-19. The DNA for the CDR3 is TGTGCCAGCAGCTTGGGGGGTAGTAATTCACCCCTCCACTTT. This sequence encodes CASSLGGSNSPLHF.